Each of the 9 T cell receptor beta chains below was sequenced from the same sample in a study of blood T cells in healthy people across ages. It was with a sample-barcoded 5' primer and a J-beta primer mix that a second PCR of roughly 6 to 12 cycles was run. TCRdb passed the 5' RACE reads through MiXCR, listing each CDR3 protein once. The profile shows 700,000 to 850,000 distinct CDR3 sequences, about 55% of them singletons. The sequenced sample consisted of blood. The receptors were gathered from an elderly man in good health.

A note on this clonotype: The junction does not match germline at one end; this may be a read error. The chain couples TRBV10-3 to TRBJ2-3, with 12 bases lining up with TRBD1. Per the germline V gene, CDR1 is ENHRY and CDR2 is SYGVKD. The CDR3 spans 15 residues. The CDR3 protein is CATSDRDRGPDTQYF. DNA for the CDR3: TGTGCCACCAGTGACCGGGACAGGGGGCCAGATACGCAGTATTTT.

The chain joins TRBV27 to TRBJ1-2, with TRBD1 identical over 11 bases. The length of the CDR3 is 15 residues. CDR1 is MNHEY, CDR2 SMNVEV, per germline (reference sequence). J was trimmed by 2 bases and V by 2 bases; bases with no gene match: 1. The CDR3 is CASSLGDRGNYGYTF. The CDR3 coding sequence is TGTGCCAGCAGTTTAGGGGACAGGGGGAACTATGGCTACACCTTC.

The chain carries TRBV7-2 and TRBJ2-1, with TRBD2 matching 8 bases. The CDR3 extends over 13 amino acids. CDR1 and CDR2 (germline): SGHTA, FQGNSA. The ends lost 7 bases at V and 9 bases at J; junction bases unmatched: 8. Here the CDR3 reads CASTQREWGEQFF. DNA of the CDR3: TGTGCCAGCACCCAGCGGGAGTGGGGTGAGCAGTTCTTC.

The chain uses TRBV2 and TRBJ2-4, with no clear D. The J call may be faulty, since TRBJ2-7 better matches the DNA end. The CDR3 extends over 13 amino acids. CDR1 SNHLY and CDR2 FYNNEI come from the germline V gene. The DNA of the CDR3 is TGTGCCAGCAGGGATCCGCTCGTCTACGAGCAGTACTTC. It specifies CASRDPLVYEQYF.

V usage is TRBV5-5 and J usage is TRBJ2-6; D may be TRBD1 (6 bases). Germline V gives CDR1 SGHKS, CDR2 YYEKEE (reference sequence). The CDR3 sequence is 19 residues long. Trimming removed 0 bases from V and 4 bases from J, with 20 bases in between. The CDR3 sequence is CASSLVDSPQLFGANVLTF. CDR3 bases: TGTGCCAGCAGCTTGGTGGACAGCCCTCAACTTTTCGGGGCCAACGTCCTGACTTTC.

The chain carries TRBV20-1 and TRBJ1-3; tentatively, D is TRBD1 (5 bases). The CDR3 runs to 15 residues. Germline values: CDR1 DFQATT, CDR2 SNEGSKA (reference sequence). V shed 0 bases and J shed 0 bases, with 9 bases lying between them. CDR3 protein: CSARDGGRSGNTIYF. The CDR3 DNA is TGCAGTGCTAGAGATGGGGGACGCTCTGGAAACACCATATATTTT.

The chain has TRBV10-3 and TRBJ2-7; the D call may be TRBD1 or TRBD2 (5 bases each). Judging by the DNA end, TRBJ2-5 fits better; the J call may be wrong. Looked up from germline, CDR1 is ENHRY and CDR2 is SYGVKD. This CDR3 spans 18 amino acids. CDR3 nucleotide sequence: TGTGCCATCAGTGAGGGCCCCCCACAAGGGCAGAGGGGAGAGACCCAGTACTTC. It specifies CAISEGPPQGQRGETQYF.

Concerning this clonotype itself: A junction boundary mismatches the germline segment, possibly from a read error. The rearrangement joins TRBV7-9 to TRBJ2-7, with 9 bases identical to TRBD1. There are 13 residues in the CDR3. CDR1 and CDR2 (germline): SEHNR, FQNEAQ (reference sequence). CDR3 DNA: TGTGCCTGCAGGCGGACAGGGGACGACGAGCAGTACTTC. Residues: CACRRTGDDEQYF.

This clonotype was picked up a small number of times. The chain employs TRBV12-3 or TRBV12-4 and TRBJ2-7; either TRBD1 or TRBD2 may supply D (6 bases each). The CDR3 runs 15 residues. The V and J ends lost 2 bases and 3 bases respectively, with 14 bases between them. This CDR3 is CASSLRGELRYEQYF. CDR3 nucleotides: TGTGCCAGCAGTTTAAGGGGGGAGCTCCGCTACGAGCAGTACTTC.